Below, 6 T cell receptor beta chains from the same sample are listed, as sequenced in a study of vaccination and CD4 T cells after COVID-19. Described treatment: approximately nine-day PBMC culture with coronavirus spike peptide pools or control peptides (ViraFEST assay). Cultured CD4+ T cells had their DNA profiled by the Oncomine TCR Beta short-read assay. TCRdb itself ran the PCR reads through MiXCR, one entry per CDR3 protein. This sample carries about 21,000 distinct CDR3 sequences, over 50% of them seen once, and the ten largest clones take over 15%. Their recognized antigens are unknown. The sample was CD4+ T cells from blood, cultured in vitro. Every receptor here comes from a human donor who had recovered from COVID-19.

V usage is TRBV25-1 and J usage is TRBJ1-1; D is perhaps TRBD1 (6 bases). V was pared by 11 bases and J by 10 bases, with 17 bases between. This CDR3 is built from 11 residues. Germline-derived CDR1 and CDR2 are MGHDK and SYGVNS. The CDR3 region has the DNA TGTGCCGAAGGGGGGTGGGTTGGAGCTTTCTTT. It codes for CAEGGWVGAFF.

The chain's CDR3 is CSASTRTMSSYEQYF. As DNA, the CDR3 is TGCAGTGCTAGTACTAGGACTATGAGCTCCTACGAGCAGTACTTC. The gene calls are TRBV20-1 and TRBJ2-7; possible D gene TRBD2, 6 bases. Germline V gene data show CDR1 as DFQATT and CDR2 as SNEGSKA (reference sequence). Trimming removed 3 bases at V and 0 bases at J, with 15 bases between. The CDR3 covers 15 residues.

The table lists this clonotype with a few counts. The chain combines TRBV2 with TRBJ1-2; possibly TRBD1 for D (5 bases). The germline CDR1 and CDR2 sequences are SNHLY and FYNNEI. The CDR3 length is 13 residues. Between the trimmed V and J ends, which lost 10 bases and 1 base, there was a span of 13 bases. This chain's CDR3 is CAMERDLNYGYTF. The CDR3 bases are TGTGCCATGGAAAGGGACCTTAACTATGGCTACACCTTC. Full variable domain (remainder filled in from reference TRBV2 and TRBJ1-2): EPEVTQTPSHQVTQMGQEVILRCVPISNHLYFYWYRQILGQKVEFLVSFYNNEISEKSEIFDDQFSVERPDGSNFTLKIRSTKLEDSAMYFCAMERDLNYGYTFGSGTRLTVV.

This clonotype was picked up a small number of times. The CDR3 protein is CATSDSWTSGGGADTQYF. The CDR3 DNA is TGTGCCACCAGTGATTCTTGGACTAGCGGGGGAGGTGCAGATACGCAGTATTTT. This chain connects TRBV24-1 to TRBJ2-3; TRBD2 matches at 13 bases. V was pared by 2 bases and J by 4 bases, with 8 bases of the junction left unmatched. From germline, CDR1 is KGHDR and CDR2 SFDVKD. CDR3 length: 18 residues.

About this clonotype: This CDR3 fails to terminate in the conserved phenylalanine or tryptophan, so it likely reflects a read error. Because the CDR3's place on the DNA is in doubt, the DNA is left out and the CDR3 is given as listed by TCRdb. The chain recombines TRBV24-1 with TRBJ2-1; no DNA check was done on the table's D call, TRBD2. A total of 13 residues make up the CDR3, ends included. Germline V gene data show CDR1 as KGHDR and CDR2 as SFDVKD. CDR3 sequence: CATSDLQGRPQQT.

The chain couples TRBV20-1 to TRBJ1-2; D may be TRBD1 (5 bases). Germline V gene sequence: CDR1 DFQATT, CDR2 SNEGSKA (reference sequence). CDR3 length: 11 amino acids. Trimming cost V 2 bases and J 7 bases, with 8 bases left between them. Here the CDR3 reads CSARTGGGYTF. For the CDR3, the DNA is TGCAGTGCTAGAACAGGCGGTGGCTACACCTTC.